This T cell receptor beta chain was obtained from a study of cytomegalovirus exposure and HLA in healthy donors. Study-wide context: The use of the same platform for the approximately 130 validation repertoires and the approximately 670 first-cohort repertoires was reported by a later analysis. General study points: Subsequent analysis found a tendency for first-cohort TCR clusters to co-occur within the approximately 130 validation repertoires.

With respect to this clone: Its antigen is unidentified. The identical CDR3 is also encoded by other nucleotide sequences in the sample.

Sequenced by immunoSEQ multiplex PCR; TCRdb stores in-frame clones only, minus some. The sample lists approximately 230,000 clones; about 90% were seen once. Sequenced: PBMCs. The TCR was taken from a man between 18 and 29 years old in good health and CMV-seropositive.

The DNA for the CDR3 is TGTGCCAGCAGTTACGGCGGTACTAACTATGGCTACACCTTC. Protein: CASSYGGTNYGYTF. The genes are TRBV6-5 and TRBJ1-2; D call uncertain. V shed 2 bases and J shed 0 bases, with 7 bases lying between them. This CDR3 region has 14 residues. The germline CDR1 and CDR2 sequences are MNHEY and SVGAGI.